The subject of this entry is one T cell receptor beta chain. Its antigen target is currently unknown. The input lacks base qualities; no much larger clone sits a single base away. The protocol used for the library was the immunoSEQ multiplex PCR assay. The multiplex PCR relied on a mix of 60 forward primers for TCR Vbeta segments and 13 reverse primers for TCR Jbeta segments. The CDR3 region of rearranged TCR beta genes was amplified from genomic DNA with a multiplex PCR assay. The Illumina HiSeq System was used to sequence the amplified TCR beta libraries as 87-base-pair reads. On the authors' methods: A later analysis counted tens of millions of unique TCR beta chains across the 700 or so repertoires, and approximately 11 million of these chains were shared by at least two donors. Raw reads were error-corrected and collapsed into unique sequences by a nearest-neighbor algorithm in which closely related sequences were merged to remove PCR and sequencing errors. Alignment of CDR3 sequences to IMGT reference sequences was used to assign V, D and J gene segments. Each retained sequence needed at least a six-nucleotide match to both a V gene segment and a J gene segment. Rearrangements were called productive when the CDR3 lacked stop codons and stayed in frame with V and J; all others were non-productive. CDR3 was defined by IMGT convention, running from the second conserved V-encoded cysteine to the conserved J-encoded phenylalanine. Sequences without an unambiguous match to a single V gene segment were excluded from the earlier analysis of 500 to 700 of the donors. In an earlier analysis of approximately 500 of the donors, a V segment was called functional when productive rearrangements were above 56.7%, and segregating when the standard deviation between donors exceeded 5%. A statistical classification framework was built for diagnosing cytomegalovirus status from the catalog of TCR beta chain sequences. V and J gene assignment, in a later analysis, came from comparing TCR nucleotide sequences with IMGT/GENE-DB human TR gene sequences. The TCRdist pipeline was used in a later analysis to assign CDR3 sequences and most-parsimonious VDJ recombination scenarios. In a later analysis, each TCR beta chain was defined by its CDR3 amino acid sequence together with its V-gene family, and reads without a unique V-gene family were excluded. A later analysis removed 600 or so highly shared, low-generation-probability nucleotide sequences to deal with suspected cross-contamination and a sequencing artifact. A later analysis calculated a clonal expansion index for each public chain from normalized within-repertoire ranks of inferred template counts. A later analysis computed generation probabilities with a VDJ recombination model fitted to out-of-frame rearrangements, and checked the results against IGoR. In a later analysis, hypergeometric tests were used to score TCR-TCR, TCR-HLA and TCR-CMV co-occurrence, with a repertoire-size bias correction applied to TCR pairs. A later analysis estimated false discovery rates by permuting HLA or CMV assignments 20 times. In a later analysis, co-occurring TCRs were grouped with DBSCAN, and TCRdist sequence similarity was added when clustering was performed within HLA-allele-positive subsets. Co-occurrence clustering excluded repertoires with fewer than 30,000 or more than 120,000 public chains, plus five with anomalous nucleotide sharing. The table comes from immuneACCESS by way of TCRdb, which keeps in-frame sequences with V and J called. Part of the clones is missing from these tables; in studies checked, under half for an unresolved V gene and the rest for unknown reasons. Clone size and the V and J calls come from that table; the DNA yielded D and trimming. This sample lists 70,000 to 95,000 clones; around 81% were detected once. The ten largest clones add up to about 1.1% of the sample.

Taken from the germline V gene, the CDR1 and CDR2 loops are SGHTA and FQGNSA. Reading from cysteine to phenylalanine, the CDR3 counts 17 amino acids. CDR3 DNA only is kept here, 51 bases in frame from base 1. The cohort was made up of approximately 700 healthy bone marrow donors. At the time of sampling, all cohort members were nominally healthy, though unrecorded immune exposures were likely present. The donor was CMV seronegative and belonged to the group of roughly 330 seronegative cohort members. Each donor provided a peripheral blood sample, and peripheral blood mononuclear cells were used for TCR beta sequencing. The Qiagen DNeasy Blood Extraction Kit was used to extract genomic DNA from the blood cell samples. The record originates from a study of cytomegalovirus exposure and HLA in healthy donors (dated by TCRdb to about 2017). As for the study more broadly: An earlier analysis of about 530 of the donors reported 276 Gb of sequence data and around 110 million unique TCR beta sequences obtained from 150 million to 200 million T cells. In a later genetic analysis, genome-wide SNP genotypes for about three fifths of the roughly 670 donors were used, and that subset was treated as a discovery cohort. All discovery cohort repertoires had been generated using a single sequencing platform. Because of strong linkage in the cohort, roughly five DR-DQ haplotypes were treated as single units for association and clustering. A later analysis re-examined previously published TCR beta repertoires from 610 or so donors and added high-resolution HLA genotyping to investigate patterns of TCR occurrence. Among 398 genotyped donors of the cohort, an average of approximately 240,000 unique TCR beta nucleotide sequences were sequenced per donor, roughly a sixth of them non-productive. In the later analysis, no new phenotypic data were used to find candidate immune exposures; instead, reliance was placed on TCR beta sequences and their occurrence across donors. Along with the approximately 670-subject first cohort, a separate validation cohort of about 110 different subjects was used. To decide whether each TCR beta V gene segment behaved as functional or pseudogenic, an earlier analysis of some 580 of the donors relied on high-throughput TCR beta sequencing. Donor age, sex, ethnicity and CMV serostatus were collected together with the repertoire data. The number of donors typed differed by locus, with roughly 629-640 for A, B, C, DRB1 and DQB1, roughly 520 for DQA1, some 570 for DPA1, and some 440 for DPB1. Class I and class II HLA loci were covered by the typing at four-digit resolution. An early release that covered fewer than 750 HLA-typed donors contained about 300 gigabases of sequencing data and around 85 million unique TCR sequences. The study was designed to test whether signatures of past pathogen exposure could be identified by cataloging public T cell receptors. The T cell repertoires of about 700 subjects were profiled by immunosequencing and related to cytomegalovirus serostatus. To predict cytomegalovirus infection status, the study brought together high-throughput TCR immunosequencing, statistical association of individual TCRs with disease status, and machine learning. Among the approximately 420 genotyped donors, about 83% belonged to the genetic ancestry cluster associated with self-reported Caucasian donors. Broader findings and caveats from the paper: Broadly in line with IMGT annotations, most TCR beta V segments showed up in productive rearrangements about 87% or about 30% of the time in an earlier analysis of 450 to 750 of the donors. A few of the identified cytomegalovirus-associated TCR beta chains were confirmed in vitro to be specific for cytomegalovirus antigens. According to a later analysis, parvovirus B19, influenza, CMV and Epstein-Barr virus appeared linked to several top co-occurrence clusters. A cluster of highly shared sequence variants was judged likely to be a technical artifact of the sequencing pipeline. According to a later analysis, TCR association rates differed among HLA loci, with DRB1 alleles showing the most associated TCRs and HLA-C alleles showing the fewest. The study listed 150 to 200 TCR beta chains as associated with cytomegalovirus. Assigning TCR associations to individual alleles was difficult when HLA alleles, especially DR and DQ, strongly co-occurred. While some public TCRs were present in many individuals, most TCR sequences turned up only very rarely across donors. Because HLA typing was missing for some donors at each locus, association tests included only the typed subset. Cytomegalovirus status was reported to be diagnosed by the classifier with high specificity and sensitivity in both the original and validation cohorts. In a later genetic analysis, fewer N-insertions in productive TCRs were reported among donors in an Asian-associated ancestry cluster than the roughly 700-donor mean. The cohort was sequenced for TCR beta chains only, and without alpha or paired-chain data the features that could be detected were limited. Most CMV-associated TCR beta chains appeared to be HLA-restricted in a later analysis, and the HLA associations seemed to be driven largely by CMV exposure. Correlated functional status among segregating V segments might be attributable to linkage disequilibrium, but an unknown experimental factor could not be ruled out. Approximately 16 rarely observed V segments, including chromosome 9 orphons, were excluded from the earlier analysis of approximately 600 of the donors because counts were too low. V-gene and J-gene trimming of TCR beta chains was associated with a missense DCLRE1C variant in a later genetic analysis, and the association was replicated in an independent cohort. The presence/absence analyses assumed that sequencing depth was roughly uniform across donors, and that assumption may not be true. Immune exposure information for the cohort was limited to CMV serostatus. Some IMGT-functional V segments, including TRBV6-2 and TRBV6-3, could not be distinguished by the 87-base-pair reads and were therefore excluded. A further reported finding was that TCR beta sequences accurately predicted the HLA-A and HLA-B alleles for most subjects in the first cohort. A later analysis associated 16,951 TCR beta sequences with specific HLA alleles at a false discovery rate of 0.05. In a later analysis, HLA-associated TCR beta chains were found to be more clonally expanded and to have lower generation probabilities than equally common non-associated chains. The authors suggested that the approach could potentially be extended to other disease states and immunological phenotypes.

The chain was built from TRBV7-2 and TRBJ2-5, with 8 junctional bases fitting TRBD1. The J call may not be correct, given that the DNA end is closer to TRBJ2-7. This receptor was identified in a male donor in good health and CMV-seronegative. Sequenced sample: PBMCs. The CDR3 loop reads CASSLFFGTGIAYEQYF. The nucleotide sequence reads TGTGCCAGCAGCTTATTTTTCGGGACAGGAATCGCCTACGAGCAGTACTTC.